This T cell receptor (beta chain) was documented in a study of molecular identifiers for immune sequencing clone quantification. Study context: Sequencing covered four of five parts into which replicate RNA from about 21,000 or 97,000 naive CD8 cells was split.

Preparation methods for the bulk TCR libraries were those previously described, with listed TCR primers. TCRdb ran MiXCR on the PCR reads and lists one entry per CDR3 protein. The sample lists about 330,000 distinct CDR3 sequences; about 23% were seen once. Unmatched junction bases numbered 6, after V lost 5 bases and J lost 7 bases. This CDR3 has 13 amino acids. CDR1 SGHTA and CDR2 FQGNSA come from the germline V gene. Naive CD8 libraries used about 20,000 to 1,100,000 sorted cells and 10%, 30% or 50% RNA. The clonotype was recovered from a human donor in good health. Some libraries in this study had Jurkat cell RNA spiked in. The sample was naive CD8+ T cells from blood, with Jurkat cell RNA spiked in. Described subset: FACS-sorted CD8+CD4-CCR7+CD45RA+ naive T cells. The rearrangement links TRBV7-2 to TRBJ2-7, with 9 bases lining up with TRBD2. CDR3 in DNA: TGTGCCAGCAGCCTGGACGGACTAGCGGAGCAGTACTTC. Its translation is CASSLDGLAEQYF.